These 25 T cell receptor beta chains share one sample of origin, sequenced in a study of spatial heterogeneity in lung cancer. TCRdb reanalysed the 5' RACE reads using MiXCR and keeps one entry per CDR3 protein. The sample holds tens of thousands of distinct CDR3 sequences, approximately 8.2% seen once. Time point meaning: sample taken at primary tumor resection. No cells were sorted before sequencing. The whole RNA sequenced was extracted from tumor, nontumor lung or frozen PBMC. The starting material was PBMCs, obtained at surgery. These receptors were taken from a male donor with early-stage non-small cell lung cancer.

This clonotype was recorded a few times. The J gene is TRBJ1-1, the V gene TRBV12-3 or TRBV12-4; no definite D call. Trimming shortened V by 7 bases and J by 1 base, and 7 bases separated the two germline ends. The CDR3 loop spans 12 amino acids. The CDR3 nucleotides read TGTGCCAGCAATCAAAGGAACACTGAAGCTTTCTTT. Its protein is CASNQRNTEAFF.

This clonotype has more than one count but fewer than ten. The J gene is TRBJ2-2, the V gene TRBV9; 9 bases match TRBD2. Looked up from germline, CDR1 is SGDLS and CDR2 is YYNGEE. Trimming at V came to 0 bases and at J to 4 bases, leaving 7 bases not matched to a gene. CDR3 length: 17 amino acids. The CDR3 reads CASSVEPLAGLTGELFF. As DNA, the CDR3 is TGTGCCAGCAGCGTAGAGCCCCTAGCGGGGCTCACCGGGGAGCTGTTTTTT.

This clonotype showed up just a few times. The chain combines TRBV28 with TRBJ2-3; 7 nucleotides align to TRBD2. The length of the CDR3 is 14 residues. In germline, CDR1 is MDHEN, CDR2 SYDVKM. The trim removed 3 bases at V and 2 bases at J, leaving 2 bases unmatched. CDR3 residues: CASSLGGDTDTQYF. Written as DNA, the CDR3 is TGTGCCAGCAGTTTGGGAGGGGACACAGATACGCAGTATTTT.

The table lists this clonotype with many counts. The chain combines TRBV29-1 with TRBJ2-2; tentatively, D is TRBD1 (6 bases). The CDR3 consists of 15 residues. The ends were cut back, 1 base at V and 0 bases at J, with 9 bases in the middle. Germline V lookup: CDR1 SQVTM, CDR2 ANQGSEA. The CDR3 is CSVEGHRANTGELFF. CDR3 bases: TGCAGCGTTGAAGGGCACAGGGCGAACACCGGGGAGCTGTTTTTT.

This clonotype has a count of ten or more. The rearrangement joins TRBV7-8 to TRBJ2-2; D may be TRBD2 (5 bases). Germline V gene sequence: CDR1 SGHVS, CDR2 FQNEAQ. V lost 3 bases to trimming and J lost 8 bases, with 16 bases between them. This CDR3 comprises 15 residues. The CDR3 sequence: CASSFLASLAGELFF. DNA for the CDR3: TGTGCCAGCAGCTTTTTAGCGAGCCTGGCTGGGGAGCTGTTTTTT.

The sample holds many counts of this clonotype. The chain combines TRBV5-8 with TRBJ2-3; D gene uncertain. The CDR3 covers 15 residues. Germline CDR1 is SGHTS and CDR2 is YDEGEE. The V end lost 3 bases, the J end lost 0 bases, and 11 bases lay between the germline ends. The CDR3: CASSYTATSTDTQYF. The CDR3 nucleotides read TGTGCCAGCAGCTATACGGCGACTAGCACAGATACGCAGTATTTT.

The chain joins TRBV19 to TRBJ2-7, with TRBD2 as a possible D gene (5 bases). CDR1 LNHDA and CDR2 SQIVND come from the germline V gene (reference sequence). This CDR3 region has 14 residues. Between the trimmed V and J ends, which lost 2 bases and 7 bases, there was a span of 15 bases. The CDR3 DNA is TGTGCCAGTAGTATAAGTCGGAGCCGGGATGAGCAGTACTTC. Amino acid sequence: CASSISRSRDEQYF. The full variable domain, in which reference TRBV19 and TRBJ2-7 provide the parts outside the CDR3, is DGGITQSPKYLFRKEGQNVTLSCEQNLNHDAMYWYRQDPGQGLRLIYYSQIVNDFQKGDIAEGYSVSREKKESFPLTVTSAQKNPTAFYLCASSISRSRDEQYFGPGTRLTVT.

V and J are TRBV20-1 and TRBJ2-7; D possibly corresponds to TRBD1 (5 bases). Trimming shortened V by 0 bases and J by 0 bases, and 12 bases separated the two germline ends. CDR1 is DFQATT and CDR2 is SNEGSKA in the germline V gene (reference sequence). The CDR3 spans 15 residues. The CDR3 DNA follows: TGCAGTGCTAGAGATCAAGTCAGGGACTCCTACGAGCAGTACTTC. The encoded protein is CSARDQVRDSYEQYF.

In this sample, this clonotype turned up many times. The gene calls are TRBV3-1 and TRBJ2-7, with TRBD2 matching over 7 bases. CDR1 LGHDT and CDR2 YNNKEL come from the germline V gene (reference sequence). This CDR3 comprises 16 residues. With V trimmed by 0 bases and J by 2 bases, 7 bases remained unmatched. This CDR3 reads CASSQDPGGGAYEQYF. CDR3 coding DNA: TGTGCCAGCAGCCAAGATCCCGGCGGGGGTGCCTACGAGCAGTACTTC.

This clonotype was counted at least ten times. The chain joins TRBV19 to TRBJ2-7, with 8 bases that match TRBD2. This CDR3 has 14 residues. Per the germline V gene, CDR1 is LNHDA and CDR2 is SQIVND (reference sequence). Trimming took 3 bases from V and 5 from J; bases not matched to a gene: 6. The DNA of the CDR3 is TGTGCCAGTAGTATCCTAGCGGGTATCGACGAGCAGTACTTC. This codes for CASSILAGIDEQYF.

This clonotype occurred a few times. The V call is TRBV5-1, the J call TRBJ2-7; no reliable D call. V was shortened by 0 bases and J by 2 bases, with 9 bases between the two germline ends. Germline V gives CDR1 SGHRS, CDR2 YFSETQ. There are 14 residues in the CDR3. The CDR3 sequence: CASSLEFSTYEQYF. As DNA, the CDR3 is TGCGCCAGCAGCTTGGAGTTCTCCACCTACGAGCAGTACTTC.

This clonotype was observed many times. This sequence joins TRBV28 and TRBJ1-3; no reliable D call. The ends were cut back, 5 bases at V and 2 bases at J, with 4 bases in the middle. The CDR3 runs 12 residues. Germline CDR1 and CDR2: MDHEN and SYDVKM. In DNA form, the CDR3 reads TGTGCCAGCAGTGGAGCTGGAAACACCATATATTTT. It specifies CASSGAGNTIYF.

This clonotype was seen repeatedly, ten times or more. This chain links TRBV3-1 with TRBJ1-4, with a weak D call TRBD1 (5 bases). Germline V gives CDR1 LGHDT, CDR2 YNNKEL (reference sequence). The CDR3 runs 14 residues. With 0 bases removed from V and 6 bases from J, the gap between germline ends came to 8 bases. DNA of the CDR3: TGTGCCAGCAGCCAAGAGGGGGGGGATGAAAAACTGTTTTTT. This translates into CASSQEGGDEKLFF.

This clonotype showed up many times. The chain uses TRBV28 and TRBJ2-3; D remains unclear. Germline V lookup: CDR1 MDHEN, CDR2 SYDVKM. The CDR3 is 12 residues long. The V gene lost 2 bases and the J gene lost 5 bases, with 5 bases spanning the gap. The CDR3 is CASSLTGDTQYF. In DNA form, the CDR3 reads TGTGCCAGCAGTTTAACGGGAGATACGCAGTATTTT. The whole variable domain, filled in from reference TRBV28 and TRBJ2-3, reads DVKVTQSSRYLVKRTGEKVFLECVQDMDHENMFWYRQDPGLGLRLIYFSYDVKMKEKGDIPEGYSVSREKKERFSLILESASTNQTSMYLCASSLTGDTQYFGPGTRLTVL.

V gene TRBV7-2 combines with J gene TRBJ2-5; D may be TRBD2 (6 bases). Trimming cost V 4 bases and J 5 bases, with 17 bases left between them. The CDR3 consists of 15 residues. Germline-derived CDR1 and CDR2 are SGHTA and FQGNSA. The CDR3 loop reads CASSSRLTSRETQYF. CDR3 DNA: TGTGCCAGCAGCTCCCGACTGACTAGTAGGGAGACCCAGTACTTC. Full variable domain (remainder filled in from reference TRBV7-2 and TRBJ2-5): GAGVSQSPSNKVTEKGKDVELRCDPISGHTALYWYRQSLGQGLEFLIYFQGNSAPDKSGLPSDRFSAERTGGSVSTLTIQRTQQEDSAVYLCASSSRLTSRETQYFGPGTRLLVL.

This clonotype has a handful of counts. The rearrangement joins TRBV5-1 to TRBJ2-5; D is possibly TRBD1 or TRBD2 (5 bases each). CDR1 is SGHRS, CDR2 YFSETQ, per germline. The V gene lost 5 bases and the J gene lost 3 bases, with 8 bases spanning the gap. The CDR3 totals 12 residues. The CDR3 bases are TGCGCCAGCAGAAGAGGGGAAGAGACCCAGTACTTC. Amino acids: CASRRGEETQYF.

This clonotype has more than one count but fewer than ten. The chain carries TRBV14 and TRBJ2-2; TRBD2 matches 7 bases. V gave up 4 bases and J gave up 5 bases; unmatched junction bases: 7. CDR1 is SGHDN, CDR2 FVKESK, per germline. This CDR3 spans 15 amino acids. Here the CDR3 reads CASSLGLGSTGELFF. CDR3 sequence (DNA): TGTGCCAGCAGCCTCGGACTAGGTTCTACCGGGGAGCTGTTTTTT.

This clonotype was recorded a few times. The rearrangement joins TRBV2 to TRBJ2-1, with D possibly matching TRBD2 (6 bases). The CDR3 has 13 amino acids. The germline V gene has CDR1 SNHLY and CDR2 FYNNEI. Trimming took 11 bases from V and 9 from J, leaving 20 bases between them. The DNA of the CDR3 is TGTGCCCAGACCACCGGGAGAACGCGTGAGCAGTTCTTC. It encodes CAQTTGRTREQFF.

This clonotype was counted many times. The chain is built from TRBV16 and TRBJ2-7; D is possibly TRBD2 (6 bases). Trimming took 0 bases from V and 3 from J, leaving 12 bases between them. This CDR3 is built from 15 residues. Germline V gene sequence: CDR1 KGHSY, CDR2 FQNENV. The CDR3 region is CASSQSGGSVYEQYF. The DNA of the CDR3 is TGTGCCAGCAGCCAATCGGGGGGTTCGGTCTACGAGCAGTACTTC.

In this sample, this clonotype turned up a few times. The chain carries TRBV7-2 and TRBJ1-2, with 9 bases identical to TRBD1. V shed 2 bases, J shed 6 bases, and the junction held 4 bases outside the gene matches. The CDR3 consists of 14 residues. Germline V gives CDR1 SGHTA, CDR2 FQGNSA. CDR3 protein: CASSLRTGVDGYTF. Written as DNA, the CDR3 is TGTGCCAGCAGCTTACGGACAGGGGTAGATGGCTACACCTTC.

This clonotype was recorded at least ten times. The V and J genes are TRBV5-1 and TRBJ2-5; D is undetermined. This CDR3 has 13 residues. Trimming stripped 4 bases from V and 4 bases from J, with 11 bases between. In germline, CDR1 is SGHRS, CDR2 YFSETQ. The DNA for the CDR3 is TGCGCCAGCAGCCCCGGGCGTGGAGAGACCCAGTACTTC. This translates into CASSPGRGETQYF.

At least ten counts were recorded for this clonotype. CDR3 DNA sequence: TGTGCCAGCCGCGGGGGCCTGACCGGGGAGCTGTTTTTT. Its protein is CASRGGLTGELFF. The chain is built from TRBV9 and TRBJ2-2; D perhaps matches TRBD2 (7 bases). Germline assignment: CDR1 SGDLS and CDR2 YYNGEE. The CDR3 has 13 amino acids. The V gene lost 7 bases and the J gene lost 5 bases, with 12 bases spanning the gap. Full variable domain (outside the CDR3, taken from reference TRBV9 and TRBJ2-2): DSGVTQTPKHLITATGQRVTLRCSPRSGDLSVYWYQQSLDQGLQFLIQYYNGEERAKGNILERFSAQQFPDLHSELNLSSLELGDSALYFCASRGGLTGELFFGEGSRLTVL.

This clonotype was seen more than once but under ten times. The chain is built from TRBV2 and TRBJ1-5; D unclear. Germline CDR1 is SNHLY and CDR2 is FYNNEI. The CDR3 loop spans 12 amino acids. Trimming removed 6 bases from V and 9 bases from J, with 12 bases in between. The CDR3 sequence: CASSLQHVPQHF. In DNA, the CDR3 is TGTGCCAGCAGCCTTCAACACGTGCCCCAGCATTTT.

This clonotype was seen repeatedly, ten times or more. The CDR3 sequence: CASRDPGSTDTQYF. CDR3 in DNA: TGTGCCAGCAGGGACCCAGGGAGCACAGATACGCAGTATTTT. V is TRBV7-3 and J is TRBJ2-3; perhaps TRBD1 as D (5 bases). CDR1 and CDR2 from the germline V gene are SGHTA and FQGTGA. The V end was cut by 6 bases, the J end by 0 bases, with 10 bases between. CDR3 size: 14 residues. Variable domain in full (rest from reference TRBV7-3 and TRBJ2-3): GAGVSQTPSNKVTEKGKYVELRCDPISGHTALYWYRQSLGQGPEFLIYFQGTGAADDSGLPNDRFFAVRPEGSVSTLKIQRTERGDSAVYLCASRDPGSTDTQYFGPGTRLTVL.

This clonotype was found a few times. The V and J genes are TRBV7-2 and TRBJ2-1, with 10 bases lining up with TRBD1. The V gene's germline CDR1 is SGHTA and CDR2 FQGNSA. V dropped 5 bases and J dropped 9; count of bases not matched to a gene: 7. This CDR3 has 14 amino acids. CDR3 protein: CASSPDRGKAEQFF. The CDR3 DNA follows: TGTGCCAGCAGCCCGGACAGGGGGAAGGCTGAGCAGTTCTTC.